This T cell receptor (beta chain) derives from a study of chemoradiotherapy in HPV16-positive cancers. Germline V gene data show CDR1 as MNHNS and CDR2 as SASEGT. Trimming removed 2 bases at V and 3 bases at J, with 13 bases between. There are 15 residues in the CDR3. Using immunoSEQ multiplex PCR, the repertoire was profiled, and TCRdb retains in-frame clones only, with some absent. The table lists around 30,000 clones, about 91% of them singletons. Sequencing was performed on blood, taken from a patient who underwent chemoradiotherapy. The chain links TRBV6-1 to TRBJ1-2; D possibly corresponds to TRBD1 (6 bases). The receptor was derived from a human donor with HPV-associated anogenital cancer. CDR3 amino acids: CASSEPADRYYGYTF. CDR3 nucleotide sequence: TGTGCCAGCAGTGAACCCGCCGACAGGTACTATGGCTACACCTTC.